This TCR beta chain was obtained from a study of control samples from healthy donors and cancer patients. CDR1 is MNHNS, CDR2 SASEGT, per germline. V lost 0 bases to trimming and J lost 0 bases, with 15 bases between them. The CDR3 sequence is 19 residues long. TCRdb keeps only in-frame clones here, not all; method: immunoSEQ multiplex PCR. The table shows about 120,000 clones, with about 90% occurring only once. This clonotype originated in a woman aged 45-65 years in good health. The source material was blood. The J gene is TRBJ1-6, the V gene TRBV6-1; weak D call: TRBD1 (5 bases). CDR3 sequence (DNA): TGTGCCAGCAGTGAAGCCTCCGGGACGTATAGCTCCTATAATTCACCCCTCCACTTT. Its protein is CASSEASGTYSSYNSPLHF.